A single sample is the source of the 26 T cell receptor beta chains below, sequenced in a study of low-dose radiotherapy and immunotherapy resistance in tumors. Primers targeting TRAV and TRBV primed first-strand cDNA, covering alpha and beta chains. TCRs underwent 20 PCR cycles of amplification with a constant-region primer and V-primer adapter. TCRdb called the reads again in MiXCR, with one record for every CDR3 protein. This sample has 65,000 to 95,000 distinct CDR3 sequences; about 19% occur once, and the top ten carry about 5.5%. Time point in this sample: before trial treatment. The sequences come from PBMCs, collected before treatment. Source of these receptors: a male donor with prostate cancer.

Concerning this clonotype: With only one base between it and a far larger clone, this is likely a read error. CDR3: CPSSKLDEQYF. As DNA, the CDR3 is TGTCCCAGCAGCAAACTAGACGAGCAGTACTTC. The chain links TRBV11-2 to TRBJ2-7; D is possibly TRBD2 (5 bases). The germline CDR1 and CDR2 sequences are SGHAT and FQNNGV. This CDR3 spans 11 amino acids.

The rearrangement joins TRBV7-9 to TRBJ2-1; TRBD2 aligns across 8 bases. The V gene's germline CDR1 is SEHNR and CDR2 FQNEAQ (reference sequence). Trimming took 3 bases from V and 2 from J; bases not matched to a gene: 3. The length of the CDR3 is 15 residues. CDR3 residues: CASSFGGGTYNEQFF. The CDR3 DNA sequence: TGTGCCAGCAGCTTTGGCGGGGGGACCTACAATGAGCAGTTCTTC. The whole variable domain, filled in from reference TRBV7-9 and TRBJ2-1, reads DTGVSQNPRHKITKRGQNVTFRCDPISEHNRLYWYRQTLGQGPEFLTYFQNEAQLEKSRLLSDRFSAERPKGSFSTLEIQRTEQGDSAMYLCASSFGGGTYNEQFFGPGTRLTVL.

The genes are TRBV9 and TRBJ2-4, with D possibly being TRBD1 (5 bases). Trimming stripped 3 bases from V and 9 bases from J, with 10 bases between. This CDR3 spans 12 amino acids. The germline gives CDR1 SGDLS, CDR2 YYNGEE. DNA for the CDR3: TGTGCCAGCAGCGCGACAGCCCGCATTCAGTACTTC. It translates to CASSATARIQYF. The full variable domain, in which reference TRBV9 and TRBJ2-4 provide the parts outside the CDR3, is DSGVTQTPKHLITATGQRVTLRCSPRSGDLSVYWYQQSLDQGLQFLIQYYNGEERAKGNILERFSAQQFPDLHSELNLSSLELGDSALYFCASSATARIQYFGAGTRLSVL.

This clonotype was seen at least ten times. This chain connects TRBV20-1 to TRBJ1-3, with a tentative D call TRBD1 (5 bases). The germline V gene has CDR1 DFQATT and CDR2 SNEGSKA (reference sequence). The germline V and J ends were trimmed by 4 bases and 0 bases, with 13 bases remaining between them. This CDR3 has 15 residues. This CDR3 reads CSAMGPLLSGNTIYF. The CDR3 coding sequence is TGCAGTGCTATGGGGCCCTTACTCTCTGGAAACACCATATATTTT.

This clonotype was detected many times. V is TRBV15 and J is TRBJ2-3, with D unresolved. CDR1 and CDR2 from the germline V gene are LNHNV and YYDKDF (reference sequence). V was clipped by 0 bases and J by 6 bases, with 13 bases between them. The length of the CDR3 is 15 residues. CDR3 residues: CATSRDPSGPDTQYF. The CDR3 DNA reads TGTGCCACCAGCAGAGATCCATCCGGTCCGGATACGCAGTATTTT.

This chain connects TRBV7-2 to TRBJ2-7; D is unresolved. The germline V gene has CDR1 SGHTA and CDR2 FQGNSA. This CDR3 is built from 15 residues. The V and J ends lost 6 bases and 6 bases respectively, with 21 bases between them. The CDR3, as DNA: TGTGCCAGCAGTCCGGGTCCAGTAAGGGTTTCCGAGCAGTACTTC. As protein: CASSPGPVRVSEQYF.

This clonotype was recorded many times. The chain joins TRBV18 to TRBJ1-4; the D is unclear. CDR1 and CDR2 from the germline V gene are KGHSH and LQKENI. V was pared by 0 bases and J by 4 bases, with 9 bases between. The CDR3 loop spans 15 amino acids. In DNA, the CDR3 is TGTGCCAGCTCACCACCAGGGCCCAATAATGAAAAACTGTTTTTT. Translating it yields CASSPPGPNNEKLFF.

This clonotype was detected many times. One end of the junction is discordant with germline, which a read error may explain. The V call is TRBV30, the J call TRBJ1-1, with D possibly being TRBD1 (6 bases). The germline V gene has CDR1 GTSNPN and CDR2 SVGIG (reference sequence). The CDR3 length is 14 residues. In DNA, the CDR3 is TGTGCCTGGAGTCCCACAGGGCTGAACCCTGAAGCTTTCTTT. This translates into CAWSPTGLNPEAFF.

This clonotype occurred many times. The rearrangement uses TRBV12-3 or TRBV12-4 and TRBJ1-4; D not certain. V dropped 1 base and J dropped 0 bases, with 6 bases sitting between them. This CDR3 region has 15 residues. The CDR3 protein is CASSLVGATNEKLFF. CDR3 DNA: TGTGCCAGCAGTTTAGTCGGAGCAACTAATGAAAAACTGTTTTTT.

This clonotype was observed many times. The chain couples TRBV28 to TRBJ2-7; 10 bases map to TRBD2. The CDR3 is made up of 14 amino acids. J lost 5 bases, V lost 4 bases, and 5 bases had no gene match. The germline gives CDR1 MDHEN, CDR2 SYDVKM. CDR3 sequence (DNA): TGTGCCAGCAGTTCAGCGGGAGGGTCCAACGAGCAGTACTTC. The encoded protein is CASSSAGGSNEQYF.

Many counts were recorded for this clonotype. The V call is TRBV12-3 or TRBV12-4, the J call TRBJ2-1; TRBD1 is a possible D gene (5 bases). There are 14 residues in the CDR3. With 5 bases removed from V and 6 bases from J, the gap between germline ends came to 14 bases. The CDR3 spells CASSLRTRGNEQFF. The CDR3 DNA follows: TGTGCCAGCAGTCTCCGGACAAGAGGCAATGAGCAGTTCTTC.

The rearrangement joins TRBV2 to TRBJ2-1; D gene uncertain. Trimming cost V 4 bases and J 2 bases, with 12 bases left between them. Germline CDR1 is SNHLY and CDR2 is FYNNEI. The CDR3 is made up of 15 amino acids. CDR3 DNA sequence: TGTGCCAGCAGTGCCCCCGCTCCAACCTACAATGAGCAGTTCTTC. It is translated as CASSAPAPTYNEQFF.

On this clonotype itself: A far bigger clonotype differs at one base, so this is likely a read error. The genes are TRBV6-1 and TRBJ2-3; unclear D gene. The CDR3 extends over 15 amino acids. In germline, CDR1 is MNHNS, CDR2 SASEGT. This CDR3 reads CAISDTNLVGDAQYF. The CDR3 DNA reads TGTGCCATCAGTGACACTAACCTCGTTGGGGATGCGCAGTATTTT.

This clonotype was recorded at least ten times. The chain joins TRBV6-5 to TRBJ1-5; D unresolved. Germline loops: CDR1 MNHEY, CDR2 SVGAGI. This CDR3 region has 15 residues. Trimming stripped 0 bases from V and 8 bases from J, with 14 bases between. This CDR3 reads CASSYSKAGREPQHF. CDR3 DNA: TGTGCCAGCAGTTACTCGAAGGCGGGAAGGGAGCCCCAGCATTTT.

This clonotype was seen at least ten times. The chain recombines TRBV29-1 with TRBJ2-3; 15 positions match TRBD2. Germline V gives CDR1 SQVTM, CDR2 ANQGSEA. The J segment lost 5 bases and the V segment lost 6 bases, leaving 6 bases of the junction unmatched. The CDR3 has 15 amino acids. CDR3 DNA: TGCAGCGTGGCGGCGGGACTAGCGGGGGGAGATACGCAGTATTTT. Translated, it gives CSVAAGLAGGDTQYF.

This clonotype was found many times. The chain combines TRBV5-4 with TRBJ2-5, with 8 bases matching TRBD1. This CDR3 has 13 amino acids. CDR1 and CDR2 from the germline V gene are SGHNT and YYREEE (reference sequence). V lost 4 bases to trimming and J lost 4 bases; unmatched junction nucleotides: 3. The CDR3 nucleotides are TGTGCCAGCAGCCGGGACAGGACAGAGACCCAGTACTTC. Translation gives CASSRDRTETQYF.

This clonotype was seen many times. The chain joins TRBV2 to TRBJ2-3; 13 bases map to TRBD2. The germline V gene encodes CDR1 SNHLY and CDR2 FYNNEI. V gave up 7 bases and J gave up 2 bases; unmatched junction bases: 12. This CDR3 spans 18 amino acids. The CDR3 DNA sequence: TGTGCCAGCACCAAAAGGGTAGGACTAGCGGGGGACACAGATACGCAGTATTTT. Its protein is CASTKRVGLAGDTDTQYF.

This clonotype has at least ten counts. The CDR3: CSAATGQEVQETQYF. The CDR3 DNA reads as TGCAGTGCTGCTACCGGGCAAGAGGTCCAAGAGACCCAGTACTTC. V is TRBV20-1 and J is TRBJ2-5; D is undetermined. Germline CDR1 reads DFQATT; CDR2 reads SNEGSKA (reference sequence). The CDR3 extends over 15 amino acids. Trimming removed 5 bases at V and 1 base at J, with 17 bases between.

This clonotype was detected ten times or more. The chain combines TRBV30 with TRBJ1-2; 9 bases are shared with TRBD1. The CDR3 sequence is 13 residues long. After removal of 3 bases from V and 4 bases from J, the junction contained 3 bases not matched to a gene. The germline gives CDR1 GTSNPN, CDR2 SVGIG (reference sequence). In DNA form, the CDR3 reads TGTGCCTGGAGAGACAGGGGGTCCTATGGCTACACCTTC. This translates into CAWRDRGSYGYTF.

This clonotype was recorded many times. The chain couples TRBV20-1 to TRBJ2-3; D unclear. Trimming stripped 5 bases from V and 5 bases from J, with 14 bases between. The CDR3 contains 13 residues. Germline CDR1 reads DFQATT; CDR2 reads SNEGSKA (reference sequence). CDR3 bases: TGCAGTGCTCCCCGTGCTGGCCGAGATACGCAGTATTTT. This encodes CSAPRAGRDTQYF.

In this sample, this clonotype turned up many times. The chain couples TRBV24-1 to TRBJ2-1, with 14 bases that match TRBD2. Trimming cost V 4 bases and J 3 bases; bases outside gene matches: 13. CDR3 length equals 20 residues. Germline CDR1 reads KGHDR; CDR2 reads SFDVKD. The CDR3 reads CATSDSRAGTSGGRYNEQFF. The CDR3 coding sequence is TGTGCCACCAGTGACTCACGGGCGGGGACTAGCGGGGGCCGCTACAATGAGCAGTTCTTC.

This clonotype was detected ten times or more. J is TRBJ2-7 and V is TRBV6-2 or TRBV6-3; D may be TRBD1 (6 bases). Germline CDR1 is MNHEY and CDR2 is SVGEGT. The CDR3 is 15 amino acids. Trimming removed 5 bases from V and 5 bases from J, with 19 bases in between. CDR3 amino acids: CASSDLLRGSDEQYF. CDR3 nucleotides: TGTGCCAGCAGTGATCTTCTCAGGGGAAGCGACGAGCAGTACTTC.

This clonotype was recorded at least ten times. As DNA, the CDR3 is TGTGCCAGCAGCTCCGGCTCTGGAAACACCATATATTTT. This encodes CASSSGSGNTIYF. The chain recombines TRBV28 with TRBJ1-3; D is undetermined. The germline gives CDR1 MDHEN, CDR2 SYDVKM. The CDR3 spans 13 residues. Trimming pared 6 bases from V and 0 bases from J, leaving 6 bases between. The full variable domain, rest sourced from reference TRBV28 and TRBJ1-3, is DVKVTQSSRYLVKRTGEKVFLECVQDMDHENMFWYRQDPGLGLRLIYFSYDVKMKEKGDIPEGYSVSREKKERFSLILESASTNQTSMYLCASSSGSGNTIYFGEGSWLTVV.

V usage is TRBV12-3 or TRBV12-4 and J usage is TRBJ2-7; TRBD1 is a possible D gene (6 bases). V was pared by 0 bases and J by 3 bases, with 9 bases between. There are 14 residues in the CDR3. The CDR3 protein is CASSLAQGIYEQYF. The CDR3 nucleotides read TGTGCCAGCAGTTTAGCGCAGGGGATCTACGAGCAGTACTTC.

This clonotype was picked up a small number of times. The chain is built from TRBV28 and TRBJ1-6; the D is unclear. V lost 5 bases, J lost 8 bases, and 13 bases lay in between. Per germline, CDR1 MDHEN and CDR2 SYDVKM. CDR3 length equals 14 residues. The DNA of the CDR3 is TGTGCCAGCAGTCTCCCAGTGAGTTATTCACCCCTCCACTTT. As protein: CASSLPVSYSPLHF.

About this clonotype: Only one base separates this from a far larger clonotype, so it likely reflects a read error. The chain is built from TRBV13 and TRBJ2-1; a weak D match, TRBD1 (6 bases). Germline-derived CDR1 and CDR2 are PRHDT and FYEKMQ (reference sequence). This CDR3 contains 14 residues. Trimming took off 5 bases at V and 13 bases at J, with 21 bases between the two ends. The CDR3 loop reads CASSRRQVGETQFF. CDR3 sequence (DNA): TGTGCCAGCAGCAGAAGACAGGTCGGAGAGACCCAGTTCTTC.